This TCR beta chain was sequenced for a study of T and B cells in COVID-19 patients. Study-wide context: Of about 19 active-infection patients, 12 were critically ill with mechanical ventilation or extracorporeal membrane oxygenation.

This clonotype was observed a handful of times. The germline V and J ends were trimmed by 2 bases and 2 bases, with 12 bases remaining between them. CDR1 SGHTA and CDR2 FQGNSA come from the germline V gene. This CDR3 has 15 residues. TRB rearrangements were amplified by multiplex PCR with BIOMED2 TRB-A/B primers. A single record per CDR3 protein comes from TCRdb applying MiXCR to the multiplex PCR reads. In the table there are about 8,400 distinct CDR3 sequences, roughly 24% of which are singletons. Each TRB amplification used roughly 220-550 ng of genomic DNA from blood. J is TRBJ2-5 and V is TRBV7-2; TRBD1 is a possible D gene (6 bases). The sequence was obtained from a human donor who had recovered from COVID-19. The sequencing sample was made of blood. The CDR3 sequence is CASSLSQGTQETQYF. Here the CDR3 DNA reads TGTGCCAGCAGCTTATCCCAGGGGACGCAAGAGACCCAGTACTTC.